This TCR beta chain originates from a study of T cells in Graves' hyperthyroidism and ophthalmopathy. The table lists this clonotype with many counts. J gave up 6 bases and V 2 bases, and 7 bases lay outside the gene matches. Germline loops: CDR1 SGHRS, CDR2 YFSETQ. The CDR3 consists of 16 residues. Amplified TCR beta CDR3 regions came from RNA transcripts. Using the HTBI primer set, a first-round RT-PCR was run on the TCR CDR3. TCRdb itself ran the multiplex PCR reads through MiXCR, one entry per CDR3 protein. The top ten hold about a tenth of the sample, which has 650,000 to 750,000 distinct CDR3 sequences, 11% to 15% seen once.

The chain links TRBV5-1 to TRBJ2-1; 11 positions match TRBD2. Sequencing input: blood. This clonotype was sampled from a woman between 18 and 30 years old with Graves' hyperthyroidism. The CDR3 nucleotides are TGCGCCAGCAGCTTATCTGGGACTAGCGGACTCAATGAGCAGTTCTTC. Translated, it gives CASSLSGTSGLNEQFF.